The rows below give T cell receptor beta chains drawn from one sample of a study of T-cell memory formation after mild COVID-19. MiXCR was run by TCRdb on the 5' RACE reads, yielding one entry per CDR3 protein. The table lists about 44,000 distinct CDR3 sequences, about 6.8% of them singletons. Sequencing was performed on PBMCs or a T cell subset sorted from them (not recorded which). These receptors came from an adult who had mild COVID-19 (a few samples of this study predate the infection). Cell type and time point are not known. Both conserved end residues are part of each CDR3.

v_gene,CDR3aa
TRBV24-1,CATSGQGQGNQPQHF
TRBV12-3/TRBV12-4,CASSPSRASGGIGELFF
TRBV29-1,CSVERLNNEQFF
TRBV7-2,CASSSKNLNTGELFF
TRBV2,CASREVAPPLF
TRBV7-9,CASSYTEAFF
TRBV10-3,CATTGGADYEQYF
TRBV5-1,CASSPSGGASYNEQFF
TRBV6-6,CASSYTGRGLSGANVLTF
TRBV5-1,CASSLAPQADNEQFF
TRBV18,CASSPNLGGTGELFF
TRBV10-3,CAISEVNRASYEQYF
TRBV20-1,CSANRDSFYEQYF
TRBV15,CATSRELAGEKETQYF
TRBV5-6,CASSLALALGQETQYF
TRBV20-1,CSARSGSASYEQYF
TRBV9,CDSSVGPAAFEQFF
TRBV5-1,CASSLNSGASGELFF
TRBV4-1,CASSQGQGPRYEQYF
TRBV4-3,CASSQDWAGANVLTF
TRBV10-3,CATQGVDTEAFF
TRBV7-2,CASSLRWGSGRVPGNEQFF
TRBV10-3,CAISTESQPQHF
TRBV7-6,CATTPTRGRTDTQYF
TRBV3-1,CASSQAGGTQYF
TRBV6-2/TRBV6-3,CASSYSKTGGIQYF
TRBV27,CASSLNRGQETQYF